This T cell receptor (beta chain) came from a study of T cell changes during pregnancy in multiple sclerosis. Here immunoSEQ multiplex PCR was the method, and the copy in TCRdb shows in-frame clones only, minus some. Among around 95,000 clones listed, around 93% were seen once. The germline V gene encodes CDR1 SGHNT and CDR2 YYREEE (reference sequence). The CDR3 has 17 residues. V shed 3 bases and J 2 bases; nucleotides not matched to a gene: 9. This sequence was found in a female donor with multiple sclerosis, enrolled in a pregnancy study. The J gene is TRBJ2-7, the V gene TRBV5-4; 12 bases are shared with TRBD2. The sequencing here drew on peripheral blood, taken after pregnancy. CDR3 sequence reads: CASSSGLAGPITYEQYF. The CDR3 DNA reads TGTGCCAGCAGCTCTGGACTAGCGGGACCGATCACCTACGAGCAGTACTTC.